Following are 20 T cell receptor beta chains from one sample sequenced in a study of blood T cells in healthy people across ages. PCR was performed a second time for about 7 to 12 cycles using a sample-barcoded 5' primer and a J-beta primer mix. TCRdb re-derived calls from the 5' RACE reads in MiXCR, one entry per CDR3 protein. The table shows 600,000 to 800,000 distinct CDR3 sequences, with around a fifth occurring only once. Specimen: blood. All receptors derive from a man in his 70s in good health.

This clonotype was counted a single time. The chain has TRBV6-1 and TRBJ2-4; the D call may be TRBD1 or TRBD2 (6 bases each). The germline V gene encodes CDR1 MNHNS and CDR2 SASEGT. The CDR3 loop spans 14 amino acids. The germline V and J ends were trimmed by 0 bases and 5 bases, with 8 bases remaining between them. CDR3 loop: CASSEAGGQNIQYF. CDR3 DNA: TGTGCCAGCAGTGAAGCAGGGGGGCAAAACATTCAGTACTTC.

This clonotype turned up a few times. One junction end disagrees with the germline gene, perhaps due to a read error. The genes are TRBV12-3 or TRBV12-4 and TRBJ1-1; no firm D call. This CDR3 spans 11 amino acids. The CDR3 bases are TGTGCTAGCAGATGGGACACTGAAGCTTTCTTT. Translation gives CASRWDTEAFF.

A word on this clonotype: One junction end disagrees with the germline gene, perhaps due to a read error. The chain uses TRBV4-3 and TRBJ2-5; weak D call: TRBD2 (5 bases). CDR3 length equals 13 residues. Germline V gives CDR1 LGHNA, CDR2 YSLEER. The CDR3 region has the DNA TGCGCCAGCAGCCCCAGATACCGTGGACTTGTGGACTTC. Encoded protein: CASSPRYRGLVDF.

There are a few counts of this clonotype. The V call is TRBV6-5, the J call TRBJ1-6; 10 bases line up with TRBD1. Per germline, CDR1 MNHEY and CDR2 SVGAGI. This CDR3 is 16 amino acids long. With V trimmed by 4 bases and J by 7 bases, 7 bases remained unmatched. This CDR3 is CASSCAGQGFNSPLHF. CDR3 coding DNA: TGTGCCAGCAGTTGCGCGGGACAGGGGTTCAATTCACCCCTCCACTTT.

The chain links TRBV20-1 to TRBJ2-4, with D possibly being TRBD1 (5 bases). Trimming stripped 5 bases from V and 7 bases from J, with 21 bases between. The CDR3 covers 15 residues. Germline CDR1 and CDR2: DFQATT and SNEGSKA (reference sequence). The CDR3 spells CSAPGAGDKRNIQYF. The DNA for the CDR3 is TGCAGTGCTCCTGGGGCTGGTGACAAACGTAACATTCAGTACTTC.

This clonotype was seen more than once but under ten times. The chain combines TRBV20-1 with TRBJ1-1, with unresolved D. This CDR3 spans 13 amino acids. Trimming stripped 5 bases from V and 5 bases from J, with 15 bases between. Per the germline V gene, CDR1 is DFQATT and CDR2 is SNEGSKA (reference sequence). The CDR3 reads CSAPGEGSTEAFF. The CDR3 bases are TGCAGTGCTCCCGGCGAAGGGTCGACTGAAGCTTTCTTT.

In its sample, this clonotype was seen many times. The germline gene is not matched at one end of the junction; a read error may be the cause. The chain employs TRBV7-2 and TRBJ2-1; D is tentatively TRBD1 or TRBD2 (5 bases each). The germline V gene has CDR1 SGHTA and CDR2 FQGNSA. This CDR3 is built from 13 residues. CDR3 sequence: CASSLVGGNEQFF. CDR3 nucleotide sequence: TGTGCCAGCAGTTTAGTTGGGGGAAATGAGCAGTTCTTC.

The CDR3 DNA sequence: TGTGCCAGCAGTTCCGACAGGGGTGCTGAAGCTTTCTTT. It yields the protein CASSSDRGAEAFF. J is TRBJ1-1 and V is TRBV6-5, with 8 bases lining up with TRBD1. Germline lookup yields CDR1 MNHEY and CDR2 SVGAGI. CDR3 size: 13 residues. The V segment lost 4 bases and the J segment 6 bases; nucleotides outside the gene matches: 4.

This clonotype has a handful of counts. This chain links TRBV5-5 with TRBJ2-1; 9 positions agree with TRBD2. This CDR3 is 14 amino acids long. Germline CDR1 is SGHKS and CDR2 is YYEKEE (reference sequence). V trimming: 4 bases; J trimming: 14 bases; junction bases outside the gene matches: 13. For the CDR3, the DNA is TGTGCCAGCAGCCAGACTAGCGGAGATTCTGCCGAGTTCTTC. Amino acid sequence: CASSQTSGDSAEFF.

The chain combines TRBV20-1 with TRBJ2-1, with TRBD2 matching over 10 bases. Unmatched junction bases numbered 5, after V lost 0 bases and J lost 6 bases. Germline loops: CDR1 DFQATT, CDR2 SNEGSKA (reference sequence). CDR3 length: 15 amino acids. The CDR3 is CSARDSGTSVNEQFF. DNA for the CDR3: TGCAGTGCTAGAGATTCAGGGACTAGCGTCAATGAGCAGTTCTTC.

The V and J genes are TRBV28 and TRBJ1-1; D might be TRBD1 (5 bases). There are 15 residues in the CDR3. Trimming took 5 bases from V and 10 from J, leaving 23 bases between them. Germline assignment: CDR1 MDHEN and CDR2 SYDVKM. CDR3 DNA sequence: TGTGCCAGCAGTGCGTTTGGGGGTCCCTCTTCTGTAGCTTTCTTT. Translated: CASSAFGGPSSVAFF.

This clonotype was recorded at least ten times. The chain uses TRBV27 and TRBJ2-5; 7 nucleotides align to TRBD1. The V gene's germline CDR1 is MNHEY and CDR2 SMNVEV (reference sequence). This CDR3 comprises 15 residues. Trimming removed 3 bases from V and 0 bases from J; junction bases left unmatched: 4. The CDR3 is CASSFGTAYQETQYF. CDR3 sequence (DNA): TGTGCCAGCAGTTTCGGGACAGCTTACCAAGAGACCCAGTACTTC.

This clonotype was detected only a few times. The genes are TRBV7-8 and TRBJ1-1; 9 bases are a match to TRBD1. Germline values: CDR1 SGHVS, CDR2 FQNEAQ. With V trimmed by 7 bases and J by 4 bases, 10 bases remained unmatched. The CDR3 has 15 amino acids. The CDR3, as DNA: TGTGCCAGCACTTGGCCCGGACAGGGGACCACTGAAGCTTTCTTT. This encodes CASTWPGQGTTEAFF.

The chain links TRBV6-1 to TRBJ2-1; D might be TRBD1 (5 bases). Trimming took off 4 bases at V and 6 bases at J, with 10 bases between the two ends. Germline assignment: CDR1 MNHNS and CDR2 SASEGT. This CDR3 is 13 amino acids long. CDR3 loop: CASSATVPNEQFF. The CDR3 region has the DNA TGTGCCAGCAGTGCGACAGTGCCCAATGAGCAGTTCTTC.

This clonotype was seen a few times. This chain uses TRBV12-3 or TRBV12-4 with TRBJ2-1; 8 bases are shared with TRBD1. The CDR3 is 15 residues long. Trimming at V came to 5 bases and at J to 9 bases, leaving 12 bases not matched to a gene. The CDR3 nucleotides are TGTGCCAGCAGTCCCAGGCAGGGGGCGCCGGGTGAGCAGTTCTTC. Translation gives CASSPRQGAPGEQFF.

DNA for the CDR3: TGTGCTAGTGGTTTGGGAACAACAATCAGGGACAGGGATATAGGATACGAGCAGTACTTC. Protein sequence: CASGLGTTIRDRDIGYEQYF. J is TRBJ2-7 and V is TRBV12-5; 9 bases align to TRBD1. The CDR3 has 20 residues. Germline CDR1 LGHNT, CDR2 FRNRAP. V lost 1 base, J lost 4 bases, and 20 bases stayed unmatched.

V is TRBV18 and J is TRBJ2-5; possibly TRBD1 for D (7 bases). The better agreement between TRBJ2-7 and the DNA end casts doubt on the J call. Germline lookup yields CDR1 KGHSH and CDR2 LQKENI. CDR3 size: 14 residues. The CDR3 sequence: CASSPGGGGYEQYF. CDR3 bases: TGTGCCAGCTCACCTGGAGGGGGCGGCTACGAGCAGTACTTC.

In the case of this clonotype: A junction end diverges from the germline sequence, so it may reflect a read error. This sequence joins TRBV29-1 and TRBJ1-2, with D hard to call. Per the germline V gene, CDR1 is SQVTM and CDR2 is ANQGSEA. The CDR3 totals 14 residues. CDR3 residues: CSVPVRGTNYGYTF. The CDR3 coding sequence is TGCAGCGTGCCCGTACGGGGTACTAACTACGGCTACACCTTC.

The rearrangement uses TRBV7-2 and TRBJ2-4; TRBD2 is a possible D gene (6 bases). V was clipped by 6 bases and J by 1 base, with 13 bases between them. CDR1 is SGHTA, CDR2 FQGNSA, per germline. This CDR3 has 15 residues. In nucleotides, the CDR3 is TGTGCCAGCAGTTGGGGGGAGCTTGCCAAAAACATTCAGTACTTC. Amino acid sequence: CASSWGELAKNIQYF.

The sample holds a few counts of this clonotype. A single base separates this from a much larger clone, so it may be a read error. This chain links TRBV9 with TRBJ2-5; D is unclear. CDR1 and CDR2 from the germline V gene are SGDLS and YYNGEE. The CDR3 has 13 residues. The V and J ends lost 0 bases and 5 bases respectively, with 8 bases between them. Here the CDR3 reads CASSVATRETQYF. The CDR3 region has the DNA TGTGCCAGCAGCGTAGCTACGAGGGAGACCCAGTACTTC.